This T cell receptor (beta chain) was observed in a study of control samples from healthy donors and cancer patients. The V gene's germline CDR1 is LNHDA and CDR2 SQIVND (reference sequence). The CDR3 totals 18 residues. As concerns this clone: The germline gene is not matched at one end of the junction; a read error may be the cause.

Profiled with immunoSEQ multiplex PCR; TCRdb holds only in-frame clones, not every one. The repertoire holds about 120,000 clones, with around 90% as singletons. This receptor was taken from a woman in her 70s in good health. This chain uses TRBV19 with TRBJ1-5; 9 bases map to TRBD1. The sequencing sample was made of blood. The CDR3 DNA is TGTGCCAGTTCCCCCCGGACAGGGGCCGCAAACAGCAATCAGTCCCAGCATTTT. This codes for CASSPRTGAANSNQSQHF.